The entry that follows covers one TCR beta chain sequence. The antigen it recognizes is unknown. The record has no base qualities; no much larger clone is one base away. The data were obtained in a study of preoperative IRX-2 immunotherapy in early breast cancer (dated by TCRdb to the late 2010s). Trimming removed 3 bases from V and 6 bases from J, leaving 15 bases between the germline ends. The CDR3 contains 15 residues, cysteine and phenylalanine counted. Kept here is only the CDR3 DNA, which spans 45 bases and is read in frame from base 1. CDR1 and CDR2, looked up from the germline V gene (reference sequence), are LNHDA and SQIVND. The library was produced with the immunoSEQ multiplex PCR assay. TCRdb's version of the immuneACCESS table is confined to in-frame rearrangements and falls short of the full clone set. An unresolved V gene accounts for under half of the shortfall where checked; the remainder is of unknown origin. Counted in this sample were 15,000 to 25,000 clones; around four fifths of them appeared once. Together, the top ten hold over 1% of the sample.

Taken with the paper, the label for treatment or condition translates to: preoperative locoregional IRX-2 cytokine immunotherapy. The samples were obtained from a phase Ib study that tested preoperative, locoregional IRX-2 cytokine immunotherapy designed to prime immune responses. Donors were patients with early-stage breast cancer who received IRX-2 before surgery. The source of this sequence is a human donor with breast cancer. The rearranged segments are TRBV19 and TRBJ1-5, with TRBD1 as a weak D call on 5 bases. The sequencing used lymph node tissue, collected after IRX-2 immunotherapy. CDR3 loop: CASSIGRAQVQPQHF. The nucleotide sequence reads TGTGCCAGTAGTATCGGCAGGGCCCAAGTTCAGCCCCAGCATTTT.